This T cell receptor (beta chain) was recovered during a study of a mutant IDH1 vaccine in newly diagnosed glioma. Turning to the study itself: Investigators started vaccination 4-6 weeks after radiotherapy alone, or with temozolomide cycles. The treated population exhibited a male proportion of around 62%, a female proportion of around 40%, and a mean age of around 40 years. Earlier treatment was radiotherapy, temozolomide, or both, with most getting both.

As concerns this clone: Antigen specificity is unknown.

Using immunoSEQ multiplex PCR, the repertoire was profiled, and TCRdb retains in-frame clones only, with some absent. In the table there are about 40,000 clones, approximately 90% of which are singletons. Specified time point: week 5, during vaccination. Vaccine doses each comprised 300 ug of mutant IDH1 20-mer peptide, with topical imiquimod. The astrocytomas were IDH1-mutant, ATRX-negative, and WHO grade 3 or 4. The CDR3 totals 15 residues. The trim removed 3 bases at V and 1 base at J, leaving 3 bases unmatched. Germline V gene lookup returns CDR1 LNHDA and CDR2 SQIVND (reference sequence). The receptor was derived from a man aged 50 to 59 with glioma. Sequencing used PBMCs, obtained from a glioma patient whose treatment included an IDH1 peptide vaccine. The J gene is TRBJ2-1, the V gene TRBV19, with 7 bases that match TRBD2. CDR3 sequence: CASSIASGSYNEQFF. The CDR3 DNA is TGTGCCAGTAGTATCGCTAGCGGTTCCTACAATGAGCAGTTCTTC.